The 20 T cell receptor beta chains below come from one sample, sequenced in a study of beta chain features in type 1 diabetes. What was sequenced were expressed TCRB transcripts, since all of the isolated RNA had been reverse transcribed. The repertoire was sequenced with immunoSEQ multiplex PCR; TCRdb's copy has only in-frame clones and lacks some. The table lists about 620,000 clones, about a sixth of them singletons, with more than 0.08% in the top ten. The sequenced sample was naive CD4+ T cells from blood. The receptors shown here come from a man aged 18-30 years in good health.

In this sample, this clone turned up a few times. Other DNA sequences in this specimen translate into the identical CDR3. In DNA form, the CDR3 reads TGTGCCAGCAGCTTAGAAGTAGGCGAGCAGTACTTC. This gives the protein CASSLEVGEQYF. The V call is TRBV7-2, the J call TRBJ2-7; D not certain. The germline V and J ends were trimmed by 1 base and 6 bases, with 7 bases remaining between them. The CDR3 extends over 12 amino acids. Per germline, CDR1 SGHTA and CDR2 FQGNSA. The complete variable domain, with remaining parts taken from reference TRBV7-2 and TRBJ2-7, reads GAGVSQSPSNKVTEKGKDVELRCDPISGHTALYWYRQSLGQGLEFLIYFQGNSAPDKSGLPSDRFSAERTGGSVSTLTIQRTQQEDSAVYLCASSLEVGEQYFGPGTRLTVT.

V is TRBV7-2 and J is TRBJ2-3; D is unresolved. CDR1 and CDR2 from the germline V gene are SGHTA and FQGNSA. V was shortened by 2 bases and J by 0 bases, with 6 bases between the two germline ends. CDR3 length equals 14 residues. CDR3 nucleotides: TGTGCCAGCAGCTTACTGCACAGCACAGATACGCAGTATTTT. Its protein product is CASSLLHSTDTQYF.

This clone was recorded a few times. The chain joins TRBV7-3 to TRBJ2-1; 13 bases fit TRBD2. CDR1 and CDR2 (germline): SGHTA, FQGTGA. Germline trimming cut 2 bases from V and 4 bases from J; bases unmatched to any gene: 2. The CDR3 runs to 16 residues. The CDR3 loop is CASSLGTSGTYNEQFF. The CDR3 coding sequence is TGTGCCAGCAGCTTAGGGACTAGCGGGACGTACAATGAGCAGTTCTTC.

J is TRBJ1-1 and V is TRBV7-9, with D possibly matching TRBD1 (5 bases). This CDR3 is built from 14 residues. Trimming took 5 bases from V and 1 from J, leaving 11 bases between them. Germline CDR1 and CDR2: SEHNR and FQNEAQ (reference sequence). The DNA for the CDR3 is TGTGCCAGCAGCCTGGGACGGGCGAACACTGAAGCTTTCTTT. It is translated as CASSLGRANTEAFF.

The chain recombines TRBV9 with TRBJ1-6; perhaps TRBD1 as D (5 bases). Germline V gene sequence: CDR1 SGDLS, CDR2 YYNGEE. This CDR3 comprises 15 residues. The V gene lost 0 bases and the J gene lost 10 bases, with 14 bases spanning the gap. CDR3 protein: CASSVAGRVWSPLHF. CDR3 nucleotide sequence: TGTGCCAGCAGCGTAGCTGGCAGGGTATGGTCACCCCTCCACTTT. Combining the CDR3 with reference TRBV9 and TRBJ1-6 gives the whole variable domain DSGVTQTPKHLITATGQRVTLRCSPRSGDLSVYWYQQSLDQGLQFLIQYYNGEERAKGNILERFSAQQFPDLHSELNLSSLELGDSALYFCASSVAGRVWSPLHFGNGTRLTVT.

The table lists this clone with a few counts. This chain joins TRBV7-8 and TRBJ2-2; no clear D gene. This CDR3 is built from 15 residues. V shed 1 base and J shed 1 base, with 7 bases lying between them. The germline V gene encodes CDR1 SGHVS and CDR2 FQNEAQ. The CDR3 reads CASSLGVGNTGELFF. The DNA of the CDR3 is TGTGCCAGCAGCTTAGGTGTCGGGAACACCGGGGAGCTGTTTTTT.

This clone appeared a few times. This chain links TRBV19 with TRBJ1-5, with D tentatively TRBD1 (6 bases). From germline, CDR1 is LNHDA and CDR2 SQIVND (reference sequence). V dropped 6 bases and J dropped 2 bases, with 11 bases sitting between them. The CDR3 is 14 residues long. CDR3 protein: CASRTPGGNQPQHF. The DNA for the CDR3 is TGTGCCAGTAGAACCCCAGGGGGCAATCAGCCCCAGCATTTT.

The genes are TRBV28 and TRBJ2-1; the D is unclear. The CDR3 loop spans 10 amino acids. CDR1 is MDHEN and CDR2 is SYDVKM in the germline V gene. Trimming shortened V by 8 bases and J by 3 bases, and 2 bases separated the two germline ends. Here the CDR3 reads CASRYNEQFF. The CDR3 nucleotides read TGTGCCAGCCGCTACAATGAGCAGTTCTTC.

This clone occurred a few times. The rearrangement uses TRBV6-1 and TRBJ1-5; no firm D call. The germline V gene has CDR1 MNHNS and CDR2 SASEGT. The V end lost 2 bases, the J end lost 4 bases, and 6 bases lay between the germline ends. The CDR3 covers 13 residues. The CDR3 region is CASSETANQPQHF. The CDR3 DNA reads as TGTGCCAGCAGTGAAACGGCTAATCAGCCCCAGCATTTT.

The chain is built from TRBV7-6 and TRBJ2-6, with D hard to call. Germline V gene data show CDR1 as SGHVS and CDR2 as FNYEAQ. The ends were cut back, 1 base at V and 0 bases at J, with 13 bases in the middle. CDR3 size: 18 residues. The CDR3 DNA is TGTGCCAGCAGCTTAGAGGTGGTAGCAAGCTCTGGGGCCAACGTCCTGACTTTC. Protein product: CASSLEVVASSGANVLTF.

The V gene is TRBV5-6, the J gene TRBJ2-1; D ambiguous. CDR3 length: 15 amino acids. V was trimmed by 3 bases and J by 6 bases, leaving 16 bases between them. Germline values: CDR1 SGHDT, CDR2 YYEEEE. This chain's CDR3 is CASSSDIGKVNEQFF. The CDR3, as DNA: TGTGCCAGCAGCTCCGATATAGGGAAGGTCAATGAGCAGTTCTTC. The variable domain in full, completed from reference TRBV5-6 and TRBJ2-1, reads DAGVTQSPTHLIKTRGQQVTLRCSPKSGHDTVSWYQQALGQGPQFIFQYYEEEERQRGNFPDRFSGHQFPNYSSELNVNALLLGDSALYLCASSSDIGKVNEQFFGPGTRLTVL.

This clone was recorded once. The V gene is TRBV5-6, the J gene TRBJ2-3; possibly TRBD1 or TRBD2 for D (5 bases each). Germline V gene lookup returns CDR1 SGHDT and CDR2 YYEEEE. V lost 4 bases, J lost 2 bases, and 17 bases lay in between. The CDR3 is made up of 16 amino acids. CDR3 nucleotide sequence: TGTGCCAGCAGCCGGGGCGGATGGGGGTACACAGATACGCAGTATTTT. Amino acids: CASSRGGWGYTDTQYF.

This clone was found a few times. The V call is TRBV18, the J call TRBJ2-7; 13 nucleotides align to TRBD2. The germline V gene has CDR1 KGHSH and CDR2 LQKENI. The CDR3 extends over 15 amino acids. V lost 6 bases, J lost 2 bases, and 4 bases stayed unmatched. Here the CDR3 reads CASSPGTSGTYEQYF. For the CDR3, the DNA is TGTGCCAGCTCTCCCGGGACTAGCGGGACCTACGAGCAGTACTTC.

The chain combines TRBV10-3 with TRBJ1-2, with 8 bases fitting TRBD1. The germline CDR1 and CDR2 sequences are ENHRY and SYGVKD. The junction had 7 bases not matched to a gene; V was cut back by 0 bases and J by 4 bases. CDR3 length: 16 amino acids. DNA of the CDR3: TGTGCCATCAGTGAGTCCCCGGGACAGGTCCCCTATGGCTACACCTTC. It is translated as CAISESPGQVPYGYTF.

This clone showed up just a few times. This rearrangement joins TRBV6-5 to TRBJ2-1, with 9 positions matching TRBD1. The CDR3 loop spans 16 amino acids. The germline CDR1 and CDR2 sequences are MNHEY and SVGAGI. Unmatched junction bases numbered 11, after V lost 4 bases and J lost 7 bases. The CDR3 DNA reads TGTGCCAGCAGTTCGTTGCCCGGGACAGGGCGAAATGAGCAGTTCTTC. It specifies CASSSLPGTGRNEQFF.

This clone was observed a few times. The chain is built from TRBV9 and TRBJ2-1, with 8 bases aligning to TRBD2. V lost 0 bases, J lost 7 bases, and 9 bases stayed unmatched. CDR3 length equals 16 residues. In germline, CDR1 is SGDLS, CDR2 YYNGEE. CDR3 nucleotides: TGTGCCAGCAGCGTAGCCCCGACTAGCGCTCTTAATGAGCAGTTCTTC. The encoded protein is CASSVAPTSALNEQFF.

The J gene is TRBJ2-1, the V gene TRBV4-2, with no clear D. V lost 4 bases to trimming and J lost 3 bases, with 10 bases between them. CDR3 size: 14 residues. Germline CDR1 LGHNA, CDR2 YNFKEQ. In nucleotides, the CDR3 is TGTGCCAGCAGCCGCGATGGCGTCTACAATGAGCAGTTCTTC. Amino acids: CASSRDGVYNEQFF.

This chain links TRBV5-4 with TRBJ1-4, with TRBD1 matching 7 bases. V lost 3 bases, J lost 6 bases, and 2 bases stayed unmatched. CDR3 size: 13 residues. Germline V lookup: CDR1 SGHNT, CDR2 YYREEE (reference sequence). CDR3 region: CASSSGQDEKLFF. The DNA for the CDR3 is TGTGCCAGCAGCTCCGGACAGGATGAAAAACTGTTTTTT.

Only a few counts were recorded for this clone. The J gene is TRBJ2-5, the V gene TRBV27; possibly TRBD1 for D (5 bases). The CDR3 is made up of 14 amino acids. Trimming took 3 bases from V and 5 from J, leaving 13 bases between them. Germline-derived CDR1 and CDR2 are MNHEY and SMNVEV (reference sequence). CDR3 DNA: TGTGCCAGCAGTTTGTTCGGCAGGGCGGAGACCCAGTACTTC. Its protein product is CASSLFGRAETQYF.

This clone has only a few counts. This sequence joins TRBV14 and TRBJ1-3, with D unclear. Germline CDR1 reads SGHDN; CDR2 reads FVKESK. Trimming stripped 8 bases from V and 5 bases from J, with 13 bases between. The CDR3 length is 13 residues. The CDR3 protein is CASASWFRNTIYF. CDR3 nucleotide sequence: TGTGCCAGCGCCAGTTGGTTCCGAAACACCATATATTTT.